The source of this T cell receptor (beta chain) is a study of blood T cell repertoires in COVID-19. Overall study context: T cells, B-cell-depleted T cells, or PBMCs supplied cDNA or gDNA.

V was shortened by 3 bases and J by 3 bases, with 14 bases between the two germline ends. Per the germline V gene, CDR1 is SGHTA and CDR2 is FQGNSA. The CDR3 totals 16 residues. Only in-frame clones appear in the TCRdb table, and some are missing; sequencing was by immunoSEQ multiplex PCR. The sample has some 190,000 clones; 75% to 80% are singletons. This clone was detected a few times. Sequencing was carried out using peripheral blood. The V and J genes are TRBV7-2 and TRBJ1-4; no reliable D call. The clonotype comes from a woman in her fifties or sixties with active or convalescent COVID-19. CDR3 coding DNA: TGTGCCAGCAGCTTGAATGCAGGTTATTCTAATGAAAAACTGTTTTTT. Protein sequence: CASSLNAGYSNEKLFF. Based on the CDR3 plus reference TRBV7-2 and TRBJ1-4, the full variable domain is GAGVSQSPSNKVTEKGKDVELRCDPISGHTALYWYRQSLGQGLEFLIYFQGNSAPDKSGLPSDRFSAERTGGSVSTLTIQRTQQEDSAVYLCASSLNAGYSNEKLFFGSGTQLSVL.